This T cell receptor (beta chain) originates from a study of T cell changes during pregnancy in multiple sclerosis. Profiled with immunoSEQ multiplex PCR; TCRdb holds only in-frame clones, not every one. The profile shows 65,000 to 85,000 clones, about 89% of them singletons. Germline values: CDR1 KGHSH, CDR2 LQKENI. The CDR3 contains 15 residues. V was clipped by 6 bases and J by 5 bases; unmatched bases: 10. This clone was counted a single time. This receptor was identified in a female donor in good health, enrolled as a control in a pregnancy study. The rearrangement links TRBV18 to TRBJ1-5; TRBD1 matches at 7 bases. The input for sequencing was peripheral blood, taken in the first trimester of pregnancy. CDR3 sequence reads: CASSNLGDRHQPQHF. Here the CDR3 DNA reads TGTGCCAGCTCCAACCTAGGGGACAGACATCAGCCCCAGCATTTT.